This T cell receptor beta chain was retrieved from a study of cytomegalovirus exposure and HLA in healthy donors. Study outcomes and limitations: What a later analysis reportedly showed was that an Asian-associated ancestry cluster had fewer N-insertions than the roughly 720-donor mean. Reports indicated that the classifier achieved high specificity and sensitivity in diagnosing cytomegalovirus status. TRBV6-2, TRBV6-3 and some other V segments were unresolvable in 87-base-pair reads.

V was clipped by 5 bases and J by 6 bases; unmatched bases: 12. Germline assignment: CDR1 MDHEN and CDR2 SYDVKM. The CDR3 length is 15 residues. This clone was found once. Its antigen is unidentified. Both 60 Vbeta primers and 13 Jbeta primers went into the PCR. Generated by immunoSEQ multiplex PCR, the TCRdb table keeps only in-frame clones and is missing some. In the table there are 150,000 to 200,000 clones, roughly 80% of which are singletons. The sequencing input was PBMCs. This clonotype was obtained from a male donor in good health and CMV-seronegative. The V call is TRBV28, the J call TRBJ1-2; 7 nucleotides align to TRBD1. This CDR3 reads CASSELNRGLDGYTF. CDR3 sequence (DNA): TGTGCCAGCAGTGAACTCAACAGGGGCCTGGATGGCTACACCTTC.